The following is a T cell receptor (beta chain) sequence with its context. Enrolled through a virtual design, the participants were between about 18 and 100 years of age and came from 24 US areas. Authors' analysis steps: Estimates of nucleated cell counts were drawn from the amplification of reference gene primers. Assay used: immunoSEQ multiplex PCR; TCRdb lists only in-frame clones, some missing. The V and J calls and clone size come from that table; D and trimming were worked out from the DNA. The sample consists of over 200,000 clones, over 70% of them appearing once. The CDR3 is 12 residues long. Trimming removed 7 bases from V and 8 bases from J, with 17 bases in between. Germline V gives CDR1 GTSNPN, CDR2 SVGIG (reference sequence). These data originate in a study of blood T cell repertoires in COVID-19.

V gene TRBV30 combines with J gene TRBJ1-2; possibly TRBD1 for D (5 bases). This clonotype originated in a woman aged 25 to 45 who had been exposed to COVID-19. The sequencing sample was made of PBMCs or T cells enriched from blood (not recorded which). The CDR3 bases are TGTGCCTCAACCGTCAGGGCGCGGGGCTACACCTTC. Translated: CASTVRARGYTF.